This T cell receptor beta chain was captured by sequencing in a study of tumour-infiltrating T cells in Burkitt lymphoma. Study background: Repertoire clonality predicted overall and progression-free survival.

Per germline, CDR1 MNHNS and CDR2 SASEGT. The CDR3 extends over 15 amino acids. V gave up 6 bases and J gave up 0 bases; unmatched junction bases: 4. Using immunoSEQ multiplex PCR, the repertoire was profiled, and TCRdb retains in-frame clones only, with some absent. Among 13,000 to 15,000 clones listed, approximately 85% were seen once. The source material was tumor tissue. The chain joins TRBV6-1 to TRBJ2-1; 8 nucleotides align to TRBD2. This clonotype was obtained from a human donor with diffuse large B-cell lymphoma. The CDR3 DNA is TGTGCCAGCAGCGTACTAGCGGCCTCCTACAATGAGCAGTTCTTC. Translated: CASSVLAASYNEQFF.